The T cell receptor beta chain described here comes from a study of spatial heterogeneity in lung cancer. This CDR3 has 16 residues. With 5 bases clipped from V and 0 bases from J, the junction kept 6 bases outside the gene matches. The germline V gene encodes CDR1 MDHEN and CDR2 SYDVKM. Time point specified: sample taken at primary tumor resection. TCRs were sequenced from unsorted whole RNA of tumor, nontumor lung or PBMC. MiXCR, applied by TCRdb to the 5' RACE reads, yields one record per CDR3 protein. Of under 75,000 distinct CDR3 sequences in the sample, approximately 8% were seen once. This clonotype showed up many times.

The sample consisted of PBMCs, taken at surgery. The V call is TRBV28, the J call TRBJ2-4, with 8 bases identical to TRBD1. The origin of this receptor is a female donor with early-stage non-small cell lung cancer. CDR3 protein: CASSARQGLAKNIQYF. CDR3 DNA: TGTGCCAGCAGTGCCCGACAGGGGCTAGCCAAAAACATTCAGTACTTC.